This entry lists 30 T cell receptor beta chains sequenced from one sample in a study of blood T cell repertoires in COVID-19. Data came from immunoSEQ multiplex PCR; TCRdb stores just in-frame clones and leaves some out. The table has over 200,000 clones, around 90% seen once. The sequenced material came from PBMCs or T cells enriched from blood (not recorded which). Source of these receptors: a human donor in a cohort exposed to, infected with or recovered from COVID-19 (not recorded which). The donor label of this sample is uncertain.

The CDR3 region is CASSLGTSASYEQYF. In DNA form, the CDR3 reads TGCGCCAGCAGCTTGGGTACTAGCGCTTCCTACGAGCAGTACTTC. The chain links TRBV5-1 to TRBJ2-7; 7 bases agree with TRBD2. V shed 0 bases and J 1 base; nucleotides not matched to a gene: 4. The CDR3 runs to 15 residues. The germline gives CDR1 SGHRS, CDR2 YFSETQ.

This sequence joins TRBV5-1 and TRBJ2-2; possibly TRBD1 for D (6 bases). Per germline, CDR1 SGHRS and CDR2 YFSETQ. V lost 0 bases, J lost 0 bases, and 6 bases lay in between. The CDR3 covers 15 residues. The CDR3 DNA is TGCGCCAGCAGCTTGGGGACAGCGAACACCGGGGAGCTGTTTTTT. It translates to CASSLGTANTGELFF.

Only one count was recorded for this clone. The J gene is TRBJ1-1, the V gene TRBV10-3, with 9 bases fitting TRBD1. CDR3 size: 15 residues. The ends lost 0 bases at V and 2 bases at J; junction bases unmatched: 1. Germline assignment: CDR1 ENHRY and CDR2 SYGVKD. CDR3 loop: CAISESDRGNTEAFF. CDR3 sequence (DNA): TGTGCCATCAGTGAGTCGGACAGGGGTAACACTGAAGCTTTCTTT.

This sequence joins TRBV6-1 and TRBJ1-1; weak D call: TRBD1 (6 bases). Germline V gene lookup returns CDR1 MNHNS and CDR2 SASEGT. The CDR3 is made up of 15 amino acids. The V end lost 2 bases, the J end lost 2 bases, and 12 bases lay between the germline ends. CDR3 bases: TGTGCCAGCAGTGAAAGGGCAGGGGCCAACACTGAAGCTTTCTTT. Its protein product is CASSERAGANTEAFF.

The rearrangement joins TRBV2 to TRBJ1-2, with TRBD1 as a possible D gene (5 bases). This CDR3 is 11 amino acids long. Trimming cost V 6 bases and J 6 bases, with 8 bases left between them. The germline V gene has CDR1 SNHLY and CDR2 FYNNEI. The CDR3 loop is CASSPTDGYTF. CDR3 sequence (DNA): TGTGCCAGCAGCCCGACAGATGGCTACACCTTC.

The chain combines TRBV13 with TRBJ2-3, with 9 bases fitting TRBD2. The junction had 5 bases not matched to a gene; V was cut back by 5 bases and J by 2 bases. CDR1 and CDR2 (germline): PRHDT, FYEKMQ (reference sequence). This CDR3 comprises 15 residues. The CDR3 DNA follows: TGTGCCAGCAGCCTTGGACTAGCGCCCACAGATACGCAGTATTTT. Amino acid sequence: CASSLGLAPTDTQYF.

The chain carries TRBV7-2 and TRBJ2-4; D is unclear. Germline V gives CDR1 SGHTA, CDR2 FQGNSA. Trimming pared 5 bases from V and 2 bases from J, leaving 13 bases between. This CDR3 is 15 amino acids long. The chain's CDR3 is CASSISSETKNIQYF. The DNA of the CDR3 is TGTGCCAGCAGCATTTCCTCAGAAACCAAAAACATTCAGTACTTC.

J is TRBJ2-1 and V is TRBV9; TRBD2 agrees at 8 bases. CDR3 length equals 15 residues. J lost 7 bases, V lost 0 bases, and 6 bases had no gene match. Germline CDR1 and CDR2: SGDLS and YYNGEE. In DNA, the CDR3 is TGTGCCAGCAGCGTAGGATCGGGGGGGCTAAATGAGCAGTTCTTC. Amino acids: CASSVGSGGLNEQFF.

Written as DNA, the CDR3 is TGTGCCAGCAGCCACACAGGGGTGGATGGCTACACCTTC. It encodes CASSHTGVDGYTF. The V gene is TRBV14, the J gene TRBJ1-2; 7 positions agree with TRBD1. The CDR3 extends over 13 amino acids. With V trimmed by 3 bases and J by 6 bases, 4 bases remained unmatched. From germline, CDR1 is SGHDN and CDR2 FVKESK.

The chain joins TRBV14 to TRBJ1-1, with D maybe TRBD1 (5 bases). The CDR3 spans 15 residues. Trimming left V 1 base short and J 0 bases short, with 9 bases between. The germline gives CDR1 SGHDN, CDR2 FVKESK. DNA of the CDR3: TGTGCCAGCAGCCAAGCGAAGGGGATGAACACTGAAGCTTTCTTT. It translates to CASSQAKGMNTEAFF.

The rearrangement uses TRBV25-1 and TRBJ1-2, with 7 bases lining up with TRBD1. The V gene end was trimmed by 8 bases and the J gene end by 2 bases; junction bases not matched to a gene: 11. CDR1 and CDR2 (germline): MGHDK, SYGVNS. The CDR3 is 15 amino acids. CDR3: CASATGLGSNYGYTF. The CDR3 coding sequence is TGTGCCAGCGCGACAGGGTTGGGCTCAAACTATGGCTACACCTTC.

This CDR3 is CASSLLGGRDTGELFF. The CDR3, as DNA: TGTGCCAGCAGTTTATTGGGGGGGCGCGACACCGGGGAGCTGTTTTTT. The chain has TRBV27 and TRBJ2-2; weak D call: TRBD2 (7 bases). This CDR3 spans 16 amino acids. V was cut by 1 base and J by 3 bases, with 12 bases left in between. CDR1 is MNHEY and CDR2 is SMNVEV in the germline V gene (reference sequence).

This chain uses TRBV7-9 with TRBJ2-1; TRBD2 is a possible D gene (6 bases). The CDR3 covers 16 residues. V gave up 1 base and J gave up 7 bases, with 17 bases separating them. Looked up from germline, CDR1 is SEHNR and CDR2 is FQNEAQ (reference sequence). CDR3 nucleotide sequence: TGTGCCAGCAGCTTAGGAGTGTCACTAGCACGTAATGAGCAGTTCTTC. Translation: CASSLGVSLARNEQFF.

This chain connects TRBV19 to TRBJ1-6; possible D gene TRBD1, 5 bases. V dropped 3 bases and J dropped 8 bases, with 14 bases sitting between them. Germline-derived CDR1 and CDR2 are LNHDA and SQIVND (reference sequence). The CDR3 is 15 amino acids. The DNA of the CDR3 is TGTGCCAGTAGTATCGCAGGGAAATCAGATTCACCCCTCCACTTT. Protein product: CASSIAGKSDSPLHF.

The chain joins TRBV6-2 or TRBV6-3 to TRBJ1-1, with D hard to call. The V end was cut by 0 bases, the J end by 4 bases, with 12 bases between. The CDR3 runs 15 residues. CDR1 is MNHEY and CDR2 is SVGEGT in the germline V gene. The DNA for the CDR3 is TGTGCCAGCAGTTACTCTCCCAGTCTAGGCACTGAAGCTTTCTTT. Its protein product is CASSYSPSLGTEAFF.

For this clone: Other DNA sequences from this sample encode an identical CDR3 as well. The V gene is TRBV4-2, the J gene TRBJ1-3; no clear D gene. CDR1 is LGHNA and CDR2 is YNFKEQ in the germline V gene. The V end was cut by 0 bases, the J end by 0 bases, with 6 bases between. This CDR3 spans 15 amino acids. CDR3 protein: CASSQDGGSGNTIYF. DNA of the CDR3: TGTGCCAGCAGCCAAGACGGCGGCTCTGGAAACACCATATATTTT.

V usage is TRBV19 and J usage is TRBJ1-5; TRBD1 is a possible D gene (6 bases). V lost 2 bases to trimming and J lost 2 bases, with 16 bases between them. This CDR3 has 17 residues. Germline V gene sequence: CDR1 LNHDA, CDR2 SQIVND (reference sequence). CDR3 amino acids: CASSIKGVRLGNQPQHF. The CDR3 nucleotides are TGTGCCAGTAGTATAAAGGGGGTCAGATTGGGCAATCAGCCCCAGCATTTT.

Worth noting for this clone: Other DNA sequences from this sample encode an identical CDR3 as well. V is TRBV6-5 and J is TRBJ1-1; D not certain. The germline gives CDR1 MNHEY, CDR2 SVGAGI. The V gene lost 2 bases and the J gene lost 1 base, with 5 bases spanning the gap. This CDR3 is built from 13 residues. As DNA, the CDR3 is TGTGCCAGCAGTTACAGAGGGAACACTGAAGCTTTCTTT. This sequence encodes CASSYRGNTEAFF.

This chain connects TRBV7-3 to TRBJ2-7; TRBD2 aligns across 10 bases. CDR3 length: 14 amino acids. CDR1 SGHTA and CDR2 FQGTGA come from the germline V gene. J gave up 2 bases and V 5 bases, and 3 bases lay outside the gene matches. The DNA of the CDR3 is TGTGCCAGCAGCCAGAGCGGGGGGGCCTACGAGCAGTACTTC. As protein: CASSQSGGAYEQYF. Together with reference TRBV7-3 and TRBJ2-7, the CDR3 gives the full variable domain: GAGVSQTPSNKVTEKGKYVELRCDPISGHTALYWYRQSLGQGPEFLIYFQGTGAADDSGLPNDRFFAVRPEGSVSTLKIQRTERGDSAVYLCASSQSGGAYEQYFGPGTRLTVT.

V usage is TRBV6-6 and J usage is TRBJ2-7; 9 nucleotides agree with TRBD1. Per the germline V gene, CDR1 is MNHNY and CDR2 is SVGAGI (reference sequence). There are 13 residues in the CDR3. Trimming at V came to 7 bases and at J to 5 bases, leaving 6 bases not matched to a gene. DNA for the CDR3: TGTGCCAGCAAACAGGGACAGGGCGACGAGCAGTACTTC. It encodes CASKQGQGDEQYF.

This rearrangement joins TRBV15 to TRBJ1-3, with D maybe TRBD1 (6 bases). This CDR3 has 18 amino acids. Per the germline V gene, CDR1 is LNHNV and CDR2 is YYDKDF (reference sequence). The V gene lost 4 bases and the J gene lost 2 bases, with 21 bases spanning the gap. This CDR3 reads CATSNPFSTGAPGNTIYF. The CDR3 DNA sequence: TGTGCCACCAGCAACCCTTTTTCGACAGGCGCCCCTGGAAACACCATATATTTT.

This chain joins TRBV18 and TRBJ2-7; TRBD1 agrees at 8 bases. The CDR3 is made up of 14 amino acids. The V gene's germline CDR1 is KGHSH and CDR2 LQKENI. The ends lost 2 bases at V and 5 bases at J; junction bases unmatched: 5. The CDR3 here is CASSPGTGRDEQYF. The CDR3 DNA is TGTGCCAGCTCACCAGGGACAGGAAGGGACGAGCAGTACTTC.

The V gene is TRBV7-4, the J gene TRBJ1-3; D possibly corresponds to TRBD1 (5 bases). Deletions cut 3 bases from V and 9 bases from J, with 18 bases between. Per the germline V gene, CDR1 is SGHVT and CDR2 is SQSDAQ. The CDR3 consists of 15 residues. This CDR3 reads CASSFHHRQNLTIYF. In DNA, the CDR3 is TGTGCCAGCAGCTTCCATCATAGACAGAACCTCACCATATATTTT.

There are a few counts of this clone. This same CDR3 is encoded by further DNA sequences in the sample. The V and J genes are TRBV11-2 and TRBJ2-7; D remains unclear. V was clipped by 0 bases and J by 4 bases, with 4 bases between them. CDR3 size: 12 residues. Germline V gene data show CDR1 as SGHAT and CDR2 as FQNNGV. The CDR3 DNA sequence: TGTGCCAGCAGCTTAGACCTGTACGAGCAGTACTTC. This sequence encodes CASSLDLYEQYF.

V gene TRBV9 combines with J gene TRBJ1-2, with 8 positions matching TRBD1. The V gene's germline CDR1 is SGDLS and CDR2 YYNGEE. Losses at the gene ends were 2 bases for V and 0 bases for J; bases not matched to a gene: 9. This CDR3 spans 17 amino acids. The CDR3 region has the DNA TGTGCCAGCAGCGTGAGGGACAGGATACTAGCTAACTATGGCTACACCTTC. It yields the protein CASSVRDRILANYGYTF.

This clone showed up just once. This sequence joins TRBV7-2 and TRBJ2-3; D may be TRBD2 (5 bases). Per germline, CDR1 SGHTA and CDR2 FQGNSA. The CDR3 totals 14 residues. Trimming pared 2 bases from V and 5 bases from J, leaving 11 bases between. CDR3 nucleotides: TGTGCCAGCAGCTTACTTAGCGTTGGAGATACGCAGTATTTT. Residues: CASSLLSVGDTQYF.

The chain uses TRBV19 and TRBJ2-1, with no clear D. The V and J ends lost 5 bases and 4 bases respectively, with 9 bases between them. CDR1 is LNHDA and CDR2 is SQIVND in the germline V gene (reference sequence). This CDR3 spans 13 amino acids. Here the CDR3 DNA reads TGTGCCAGTAGTCTCGGTCCTTACAATGAGCAGTTCTTC. Translation: CASSLGPYNEQFF.

The chain couples TRBV14 to TRBJ1-2, with 9 nucleotides matching TRBD1. Germline trimming cut 4 bases from V and 4 bases from J; bases unmatched to any gene: 10. CDR1 and CDR2 from the germline V gene are SGHDN and FVKESK. The CDR3 contains 16 residues. The CDR3 loop is CASSPTPGQGTYGYTF. CDR3 in DNA: TGTGCCAGCAGCCCGACACCGGGACAGGGTACCTATGGCTACACCTTC.

The chain couples TRBV6-6 to TRBJ1-5; 7 bases are shared with TRBD1. The V gene's germline CDR1 is MNHNY and CDR2 SVGAGI (reference sequence). After removal of 5 bases from V and 9 bases from J, the junction contained 16 bases not matched to a gene. This CDR3 comprises 16 residues. The CDR3 spells CASSPSTGQGKRPQHF. The CDR3 DNA is TGTGCCAGCAGTCCGTCGACAGGGCAAGGAAAGAGGCCCCAGCATTTT.

The rearrangement links TRBV5-1 to TRBJ1-2; 7 nucleotides match TRBD1. The CDR3 has 16 amino acids. Trimming cost V 4 bases and J 2 bases; bases outside gene matches: 11. The V gene's germline CDR1 is SGHRS and CDR2 YFSETQ. The CDR3 protein is CASSPIGQDANYGYTF. Written as DNA, the CDR3 is TGCGCCAGCAGCCCTATAGGACAGGACGCCAACTATGGCTACACCTTC.